These 2 T cell receptor beta chains were sequenced from one sample in a study of T cells in localized non-small cell lung cancer. The data were produced by immunoSEQ multiplex PCR, yet TCRdb's version contains in-frame clones alone and is incomplete. Among some 15,000 clones listed, about 85% were seen once. The sample consisted of peripheral blood, taken before any cancer treatment. The receptors were gathered from a woman aged 35 to 75 with stage I lung adenocarcinoma.

The rearrangement joins TRBV5-3 to TRBJ2-7; no firm D call. TRBV5-3 is an ORF, and what it does is uncertain. The V and J ends lost 4 bases and 2 bases respectively, with 19 bases between them. This CDR3 has 16 residues. CDR3 nucleotides: TGTGCCAGAAGCAATTGGCAGTACATCCGAGCCTACGAGCAGTACTTC. It translates to CARSNWQYIRAYEQYF.

This chain uses TRBV28 with TRBJ1-4, with 8 bases matching TRBD1. Germline CDR1 is MDHEN and CDR2 is SYDVKM. The CDR3 covers 12 residues. The V and J ends lost 9 bases and 7 bases, in that order; junction bases with no gene match: 4. The CDR3, as DNA: TGTGCCAGTGGACAGGGTCGTGAAAAACTGTTTTTT. Translation gives CASGQGREKLFF.